The present T cell receptor beta chain was sequenced within a study of cytomegalovirus exposure and HLA in healthy donors. Study-wide results and caveats: In a later analysis, TCR association rates varied by HLA locus: DRB1 most, HLA-C fewest.

Note on this clone: Its antigen is not identified.

With 60 Vbeta and 13 Jbeta primers, the PCR was carried out. The protocol was immunoSEQ multiplex PCR, while the TCRdb copy is restricted to in-frame clones and leaves out a portion. Altogether about 100,000 clones are present, 65% to 90% being singletons, with the ten largest covering less than 1.5%. This CDR3 has 12 amino acids. The V gene lost 1 base and the J gene lost 15 bases, with 14 bases spanning the gap. CDR1 and CDR2 from the germline V gene are SEHNR and FQNEAQ (reference sequence). The sequenced material came from PBMCs. The clonotype comes from a woman under 30 in good health and CMV-seronegative. The V call is TRBV7-9, the J call TRBJ2-3; D possibly corresponds to TRBD2 (5 bases). CDR3 region: CASSLGFRGEYF. Written as DNA, the CDR3 is TGTGCCAGCAGCTTAGGCTTCCGGGGAGAATATTTT.